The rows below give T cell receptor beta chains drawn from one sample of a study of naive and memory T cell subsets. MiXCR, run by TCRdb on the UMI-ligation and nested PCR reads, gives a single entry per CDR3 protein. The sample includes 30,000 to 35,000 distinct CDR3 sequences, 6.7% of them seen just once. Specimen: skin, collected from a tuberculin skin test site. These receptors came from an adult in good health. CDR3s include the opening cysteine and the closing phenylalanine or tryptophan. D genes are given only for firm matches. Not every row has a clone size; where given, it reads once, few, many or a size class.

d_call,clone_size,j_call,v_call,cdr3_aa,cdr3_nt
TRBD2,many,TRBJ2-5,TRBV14,CASSQDRGLAVQETQYF,TGTGCCAGCAGCCAAGATCGGGGACTAGCGGTGCAAGAGACCCAGTACTTC
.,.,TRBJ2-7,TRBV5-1,CASSLGPRLGVGSYEQYF,TGCGCCAGCAGCTTGGGGCCCCGCCTCGGGGTCGGCTCCTACGAGCAGTACTTC
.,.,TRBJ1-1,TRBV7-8,CASSPPVQTEAFF,TGTGCCAGCAGCCCACCCGTTCAAACTGAAGCTTTCTTT
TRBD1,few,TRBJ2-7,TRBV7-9,CASSFTRGTDRYEQYF,TGTGCCAGCAGCTTCACCCGAGGGACAGACCGCTACGAGCAGTACTTC
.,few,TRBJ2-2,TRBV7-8,CASSLGGRELFF,TGTGCCAGCAGCTTAGGGGGGAGGGAGCTGTTTTTT
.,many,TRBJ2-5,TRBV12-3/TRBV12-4,CASSLYGGQETQYF,TGTGCCAGCAGTTTATACGGGGGCCAAGAGACCCAGTACTTC
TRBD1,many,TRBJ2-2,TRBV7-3,CASSSPGGLTGELFF,TGTGCCAGCAGCTCCCCAGGGGGCCTCACCGGGGAGCTGTTTTTT
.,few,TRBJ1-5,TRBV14,CASSQAPSLPQHF,TGTGCCAGCAGCCAGGCCCCATCATTGCCCCAGCATTTT
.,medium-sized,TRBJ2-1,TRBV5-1,CASSLVGDEQFF,TGCGCCAGCAGCTTAGTGGGGGATGAGCAGTTCTTC
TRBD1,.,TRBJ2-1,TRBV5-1,CASSSTPGTGGMNEQFF,TGCGCCAGCAGCTCGACCCCCGGGACAGGGGGCATGAATGAGCAGTTCTTC
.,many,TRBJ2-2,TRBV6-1,CASDDRALTGELFF,TGTGCCAGCGATGACAGAGCTCTCACCGGGGAGCTGTTTTTT
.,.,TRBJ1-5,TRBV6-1,CASSEGAGRTNQPQHF,TGTGCCAGCAGTGAAGGGGCAGGACGTACCAATCAGCCCCAGCATTTT
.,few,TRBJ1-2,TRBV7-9,CASSAGNYGYTF,TGTGCCAGCAGCGCCGGAAACTATGGCTACACCTTC
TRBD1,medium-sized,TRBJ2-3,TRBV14,CASSRRQGLGDTQYF,TGTGCCAGCAGCCGGAGACAGGGTTTGGGAGATACGCAGTATTTT
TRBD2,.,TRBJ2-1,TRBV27,CASSLSILAGGPGEQFF,TGTGCCAGCAGTTTATCGATCCTAGCGGGGGGGCCGGGTGAGCAGTTCTTC